Given below is one T cell receptor beta chain in context. This sample was taken from a study of blood T cells in healthy people across ages. Sample-barcoded 5' priming and a J-beta primer mix drove a second PCR of roughly 6 to 12 cycles. Each CDR3 protein is one row after TCRdb ran MiXCR on the 5' RACE reads. This repertoire shows around 1,700,000 distinct CDR3 sequences, 28% found once; its top ten account for 6.5% to 8.5%. Donor samples were obtained from healthy Caucasian individuals from Russia, aged about 6 to 95. V shed 0 bases and J 6 bases; nucleotides not matched to a gene: 3. The CDR3 length is 15 residues. Per germline, CDR1 SEHNR and CDR2 FQNEAQ (reference sequence).

The TCR was taken from a woman aged 30 to 39 in good health. Specimen: blood. The rearrangement links TRBV7-9 to TRBJ2-2; 8 nucleotides align to TRBD1. The chain's CDR3 is CASSLADRDPGELFF. CDR3 nucleotide sequence: TGTGCCAGCAGCTTAGCGGACAGGGATCCCGGGGAGCTGTTTTTT.